A single sample is the source of the 17 T cell receptor beta chains below, sequenced in a study of T cell responses to AZD1222 COVID-19 vaccine. Method: immunoSEQ multiplex PCR; TCRdb's copy keeps in-frame clones and lacks some. Here the sample spans about 160,000 clones, approximately 90% being singletons. Sequenced here: peripheral blood, sampled on day 0 of AZD1222 vaccination. All receptors derive from an adult in good health.

This clone was counted once. The chain couples TRBV7-2 to TRBJ1-5, with 8 bases fitting TRBD1. CDR3 length: 14 residues. V dropped 6 bases and J dropped 7; count of bases not matched to a gene: 8. CDR1 SGHTA and CDR2 FQGNSA come from the germline V gene. CDR3 protein: CASSYYRGMQPQHF. CDR3 coding DNA: TGTGCCAGCAGTTATTACAGGGGGATGCAGCCCCAGCATTTT.

This sequence joins TRBV28 and TRBJ1-1, with 8 bases lining up with TRBD1. This CDR3 is built from 14 residues. The junction had 3 bases not matched to a gene; V was cut back by 2 bases and J by 4 bases. Germline values: CDR1 MDHEN, CDR2 SYDVKM. The CDR3 coding sequence is TGTGCCAGCAGTTTACAGGGGGCCGGCACTGAAGCTTTCTTT. As protein: CASSLQGAGTEAFF.

V usage is TRBV27 and J usage is TRBJ1-1, with 8 bases lining up with TRBD1. V shed 4 bases, J shed 3 bases, and the junction held 4 bases outside the gene matches. The CDR3 runs 14 residues. The germline CDR1 and CDR2 sequences are MNHEY and SMNVEV (reference sequence). DNA of the CDR3: TGTGCCAGCAGTTCTCAGACAGGGGACACTGAAGCTTTCTTT. As protein: CASSSQTGDTEAFF.

This rearrangement joins TRBV24-1 to TRBJ1-2; D is possibly TRBD1 (6 bases). The ends were cut back, 1 base at V and 7 bases at J, with 12 bases in the middle. CDR3 length equals 14 residues. The germline V gene has CDR1 KGHDR and CDR2 SFDVKD. CDR3 sequence reads: CATSDLGGRGGYTF. CDR3 DNA: TGTGCCACCAGTGATTTAGGGGGGCGCGGTGGCTACACCTTC.

The chain uses TRBV12-3 or TRBV12-4 and TRBJ2-7; 8 bases match TRBD2. This CDR3 is 13 amino acids long. J was trimmed by 6 bases and V by 3 bases; bases with no gene match: 4. The CDR3 DNA follows: TGTGCCAGCAGTTTCAGCGGGAGTAGCGAGCAGTACTTC. It encodes CASSFSGSSEQYF.

The chain is built from TRBV7-2 and TRBJ1-3, with D perhaps matching TRBD1 (5 bases). Germline-derived CDR1 and CDR2 are SGHTA and FQGNSA. This CDR3 contains 15 residues. Trimming stripped 1 base from V and 4 bases from J, with 11 bases between. CDR3 nucleotides: TGTGCCAGCAGCTTAGTGGCAGGGATCGGAAACACCATATATTTT. This codes for CASSLVAGIGNTIYF.

V and J are TRBV7-2 and TRBJ1-6; TRBD1 aligns across 8 bases. Germline V gene lookup returns CDR1 SGHTA and CDR2 FQGNSA. V was pared by 1 base and J by 10 bases, with 9 bases of the junction left unmatched. The CDR3 is 16 residues long. The CDR3: CASSLVKRQGASPLHF. The DNA for the CDR3 is TGTGCCAGCAGCTTAGTAAAACGGCAGGGGGCCTCACCCCTCCACTTT.

This clone was seen only once. Germline and junction disagree at one end, which may indicate a read error. J is TRBJ2-7 and V is TRBV7-3, with D maybe TRBD2 (7 bases). Germline V CDR1 and CDR2: SGHTA, FQGTGA. The CDR3 consists of 11 residues. CDR3 region: CASSLDGGAAF. CDR3 sequence (DNA): TGTGCCAGCAGCCTAGATGGGGGGGCGGCATTC.

The chain couples TRBV10-1 to TRBJ2-7, with 8 bases fitting TRBD1. Germline lookup yields CDR1 WNHNN and CDR2 SYGVQD (reference sequence). Trimming removed 2 bases from V and 3 bases from J; junction bases left unmatched: 0. CDR3 length: 13 amino acids. The chain's CDR3 is CASSETGGYEQYF. CDR3 nucleotides: TGCGCCAGCAGTGAGACAGGGGGCTACGAGCAGTACTTC.

The CDR3 nucleotides are TGTGCCAGCGCCCGCGGATCCCCCTCGGGCGAGCAGTACTTC. The encoded protein is CASARGSPSGEQYF. The chain has TRBV3-1 (or the pseudogene TRBV3-2) and TRBJ2-7; no firm D call. V was cut by 8 bases and J by 6 bases, with 20 bases left in between. Germline CDR1 reads LGHDT; CDR2 reads YNNKEL (reference sequence). The CDR3 has 14 amino acids.

The genes are TRBV4-1 and TRBJ2-7, with 7 bases identical to TRBD1. The CDR3 is 17 residues long. V was pared by 0 bases and J by 0 bases, with 8 bases of the junction left unmatched. Germline V CDR1 and CDR2: MGHRA, YSYEKL. The CDR3 sequence is CASSQDRTGDTSYEQYF. The CDR3 region has the DNA TGCGCCAGCAGCCAAGATCGCACAGGGGACACCTCCTACGAGCAGTACTTC.

This chain links TRBV27 with TRBJ1-1, with 11 bases fitting TRBD1. This CDR3 contains 14 residues. Germline CDR1 reads MNHEY; CDR2 reads SMNVEV (reference sequence). The V and J ends lost 6 bases and 4 bases, in that order; junction bases with no gene match: 4. The chain's CDR3 is CASRGQGEVTEAFF. For the CDR3, the DNA is TGTGCCAGCAGGGGACAGGGGGAGGTCACTGAAGCTTTCTTT.

This chain connects TRBV27 to TRBJ1-6, with unresolved D. Trimming stripped 2 bases from V and 8 bases from J, with 7 bases between. CDR1 is MNHEY, CDR2 SMNVEV, per germline (reference sequence). CDR3 length: 13 amino acids. CDR3 sequence: CASSLIGDSPLHF. CDR3 nucleotides: TGTGCCAGCAGTTTAATAGGTGATTCACCCCTCCACTTT.

This chain joins TRBV30 and TRBJ2-7; D gene uncertain. The CDR3 extends over 15 amino acids. Germline loops: CDR1 GTSNPN, CDR2 SVGIG (reference sequence). V lost 4 bases and J lost 5, with 21 bases in between. This CDR3 is CAWIPPGQVDHEQYF. CDR3 in DNA: TGTGCCTGGATCCCCCCCGGTCAAGTGGACCACGAGCAGTACTTC.

The rearrangement links TRBV6-2 or TRBV6-3 to TRBJ1-6, with 8 bases matching TRBD1. This CDR3 has 17 amino acids. In germline, CDR1 is MNHEY, CDR2 SVGEGT. V was clipped by 5 bases and J by 7 bases; unmatched bases: 13. The DNA for the CDR3 is TGTGCCAGCAGTCCGTTCATAAGGGGACAGGAGAATTCACCCCTCCACTTT. As protein: CASSPFIRGQENSPLHF.

The chain links TRBV5-1 to TRBJ1-3; no clear D. The CDR3 spans 16 residues. Trimming took 0 bases from V and 1 from J, leaving 11 bases between them. Germline V gene data show CDR1 as SGHRS and CDR2 as YFSETQ. The CDR3 region is CASSLDLGRSGNTIYF. CDR3 in DNA: TGCGCCAGCAGCTTGGATCTTGGCAGGTCTGGAAACACCATATATTTT.

The chain joins TRBV19 to TRBJ2-5; 8 bases line up with TRBD1. The V gene's germline CDR1 is LNHDA and CDR2 SQIVND (reference sequence). The CDR3 runs to 17 residues. Trimming removed 3 bases from V and 1 base from J; junction bases left unmatched: 10. CDR3 region: CASSINLDRGSQETQYF. The CDR3 bases are TGTGCCAGTAGTATTAATTTAGACAGGGGCTCCCAAGAGACCCAGTACTTC.